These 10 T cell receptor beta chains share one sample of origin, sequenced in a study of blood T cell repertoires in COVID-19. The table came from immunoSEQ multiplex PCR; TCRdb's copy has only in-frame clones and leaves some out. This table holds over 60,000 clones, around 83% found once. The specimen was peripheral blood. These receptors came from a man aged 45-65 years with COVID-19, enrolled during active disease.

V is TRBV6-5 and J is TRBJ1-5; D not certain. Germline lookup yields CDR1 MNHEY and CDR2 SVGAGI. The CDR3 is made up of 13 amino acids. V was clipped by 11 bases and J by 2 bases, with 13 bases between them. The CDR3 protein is CAAGEGGNQPQHF. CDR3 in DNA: TGTGCCGCCGGGGAGGGCGGCAATCAGCCCCAGCATTTT.

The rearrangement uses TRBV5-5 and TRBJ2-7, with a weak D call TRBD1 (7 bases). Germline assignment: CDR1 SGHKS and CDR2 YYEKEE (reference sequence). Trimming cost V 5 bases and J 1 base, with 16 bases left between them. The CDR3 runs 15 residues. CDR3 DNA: TGTGCCAGCAGTATGACAGGGCGGGGATCCTACGAGCAGTACTTC. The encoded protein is CASSMTGRGSYEQYF.

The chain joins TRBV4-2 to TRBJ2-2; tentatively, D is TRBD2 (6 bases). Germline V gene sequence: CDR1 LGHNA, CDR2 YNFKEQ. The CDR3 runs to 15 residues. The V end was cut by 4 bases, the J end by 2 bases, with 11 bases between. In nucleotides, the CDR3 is TGTGCCAGCAGCCCAGGCGGGATCAACACCGGGGAGCTGTTTTTT. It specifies CASSPGGINTGELFF.

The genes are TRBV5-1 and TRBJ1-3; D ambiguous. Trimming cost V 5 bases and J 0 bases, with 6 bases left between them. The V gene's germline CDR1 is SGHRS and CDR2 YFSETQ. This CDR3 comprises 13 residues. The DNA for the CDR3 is TGCGCCAGCAGGGCGGGCTCTGGAAACACCATATATTTT. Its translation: CASRAGSGNTIYF.

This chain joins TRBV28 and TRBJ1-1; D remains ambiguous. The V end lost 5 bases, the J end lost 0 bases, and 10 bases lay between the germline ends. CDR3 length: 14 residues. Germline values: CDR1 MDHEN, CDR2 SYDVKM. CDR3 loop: CASSGNSMNTEAFF. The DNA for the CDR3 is TGTGCCAGCAGTGGTAACAGCATGAACACTGAAGCTTTCTTT.

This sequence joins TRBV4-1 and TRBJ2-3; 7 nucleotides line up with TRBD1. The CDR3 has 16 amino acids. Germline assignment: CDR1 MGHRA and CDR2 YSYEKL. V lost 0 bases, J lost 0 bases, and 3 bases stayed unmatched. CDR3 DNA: TGCGCCAGCAGCCAAGAGCCGACAGGGAGCACAGATACGCAGTATTTT. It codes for CASSQEPTGSTDTQYF.

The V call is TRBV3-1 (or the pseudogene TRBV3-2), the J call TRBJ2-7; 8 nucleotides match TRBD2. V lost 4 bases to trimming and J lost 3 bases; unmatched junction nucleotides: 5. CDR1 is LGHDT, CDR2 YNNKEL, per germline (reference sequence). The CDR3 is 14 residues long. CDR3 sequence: CASSRFSGIYEQYF. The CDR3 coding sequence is TGTGCCAGCAGCCGGTTTAGCGGGATCTACGAGCAGTACTTC.

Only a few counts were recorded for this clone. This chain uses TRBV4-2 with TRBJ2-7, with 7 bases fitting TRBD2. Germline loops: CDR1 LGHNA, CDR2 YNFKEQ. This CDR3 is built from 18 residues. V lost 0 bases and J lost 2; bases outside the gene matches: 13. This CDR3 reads CASSQDPLVSGATYEQYF. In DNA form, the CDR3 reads TGTGCCAGCAGCCAAGATCCCCTGGTGAGCGGGGCCACCTACGAGCAGTACTTC.

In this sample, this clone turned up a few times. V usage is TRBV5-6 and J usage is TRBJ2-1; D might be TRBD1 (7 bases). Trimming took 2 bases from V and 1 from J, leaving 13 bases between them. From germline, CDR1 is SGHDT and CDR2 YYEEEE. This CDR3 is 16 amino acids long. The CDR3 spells CASSLSQGRSYNEQFF. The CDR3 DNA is TGTGCCAGCAGCTTATCACAGGGGAGGTCCTACAATGAGCAGTTCTTC. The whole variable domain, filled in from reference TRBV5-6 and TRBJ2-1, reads DAGVTQSPTHLIKTRGQQVTLRCSPKSGHDTVSWYQQALGQGPQFIFQYYEEEERQRGNFPDRFSGHQFPNYSSELNVNALLLGDSALYLCASSLSQGRSYNEQFFGPGTRLTVL.

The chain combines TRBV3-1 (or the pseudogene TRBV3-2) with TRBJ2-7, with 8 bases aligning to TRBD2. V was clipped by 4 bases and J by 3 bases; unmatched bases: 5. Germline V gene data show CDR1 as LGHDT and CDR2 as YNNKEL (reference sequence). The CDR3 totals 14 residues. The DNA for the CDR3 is TGTGCCAGCAGCCCTCCGGGACTAGGCTACGAGCAGTACTTC. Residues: CASSPPGLGYEQYF.